The 11 T cell receptor beta chains below all came from one sample that was sequenced in a study of neurological immune-mediated disorders. TCRdb passed the 5' RACE reads through MiXCR, listing each CDR3 protein once. The data hold about 59,000 distinct CDR3 sequences, with about 13% observed a single time. The specimen sequenced was PBMCs. These receptors were obtained from a woman aged 55-70 years with HTLV-1-associated myelopathy (HAM/TSP).

As regards this clonotype: Being one base from a much bigger clone, this may be a read error. The genes are TRBV18 and TRBJ2-1; TRBD2 aligns across 7 bases. Germline V gene sequence: CDR1 KGHSH, CDR2 LQKENI. The CDR3 is 12 residues long. Here the CDR3 DNA reads TGTGTCAGCTCAGGACTAGTCAATGAGCAGTTCTTC. Protein sequence: CVSSGLVNEQFF. Complete variable domain (other parts from reference TRBV18 and TRBJ2-1): NAGVMQNPRHLVRRRGQEARLRCSPMKGHSHVYWYRQLPEEGLKFMVYLQKENIIDESGMPKERFSAEFPKEGPSILRIQQVVRGDSAAYFCVSSGLVNEQFFGPGTRLTVL.

This clonotype was recorded many times. The chain combines TRBV28 with TRBJ1-1, with no clear D. Trimming cost V 6 bases and J 0 bases, with 11 bases left between them. This CDR3 region has 14 residues. Germline values: CDR1 MDHEN, CDR2 SYDVKM. CDR3 bases: TGTGCCAGCAGGTTGATGGTAGTGAACACTGAAGCTTTCTTT. Protein product: CASRLMVVNTEAFF.

This clonotype has ten or more counts. The chain recombines TRBV5-1 with TRBJ2-7, with 7 bases lining up with TRBD2. V trimming: 3 bases; J trimming: 6 bases; junction bases outside the gene matches: 12. CDR3 length equals 15 residues. Germline loops: CDR1 SGHRS, CDR2 YFSETQ. The CDR3 loop reads CASSSSGGSIGEQYF. CDR3 in DNA: TGCGCCAGCAGCTCGAGTGGCGGGAGTATTGGCGAGCAGTACTTC.

This clonotype was recorded at least ten times. The V gene is TRBV5-5, the J gene TRBJ2-7; 7 positions match TRBD1. This CDR3 contains 15 residues. The germline gives CDR1 SGHKS, CDR2 YYEKEE (reference sequence). Trimming took 2 bases from V and 2 from J; bases not matched to a gene: 7. The DNA of the CDR3 is TGTGCCAGCAGCTTCCTCGACAGGGATGCCTACGAGCAGTACTTC. It codes for CASSFLDRDAYEQYF.

This clonotype was counted only a few times. The chain links TRBV20-1 to TRBJ2-1, with 9 nucleotides matching TRBD2. Germline V gives CDR1 DFQATT, CDR2 SNEGSKA (reference sequence). J lost 10 bases, V lost 6 bases, and 1 base had no gene match. The CDR3 length is 10 residues. The CDR3 here is CSAGLAEQFF. Written as DNA, the CDR3 is TGCAGTGCCGGACTAGCGGAGCAGTTCTTC.

This clonotype has a count of ten or more. The chain is built from TRBV6-2 or TRBV6-3 and TRBJ1-5; a possible D gene is TRBD1 (5 bases). There are 16 residues in the CDR3. V lost 0 bases, J lost 0 bases, and 9 bases lay in between. Germline assignment: CDR1 MNHEY and CDR2 SVGEGT. CDR3 sequence reads: CASSYSRQHSNQPQHF. CDR3 DNA sequence: TGTGCCAGCAGTTACTCGCGACAGCATAGCAATCAGCCCCAGCATTTT.

At least ten counts were recorded for this clonotype. The chain is built from TRBV12-3 or TRBV12-4 and TRBJ2-2; D gene unclear. V shed 3 bases and J shed 6 bases, with 5 bases lying between them. This CDR3 is 12 amino acids long. The CDR3 here is CASSFTAGELFF. In DNA, the CDR3 is TGTGCCAGCAGTTTTACAGCCGGGGAGCTGTTTTTT.

This clonotype came up many times. The chain is built from TRBV5-1 and TRBJ1-1; TRBD1 matches 9 bases. Trimming at V came to 3 bases and at J to 1 base, leaving 1 base not matched to a gene. CDR1 is SGHRS and CDR2 is YFSETQ in the germline V gene. This CDR3 comprises 14 residues. The CDR3 loop reads CASSWTGENTEAFF. The CDR3 DNA is TGCGCCAGCAGCTGGACAGGGGAGAACACTGAAGCTTTCTTT.

The chain combines TRBV7-8 with TRBJ2-1; TRBD2 matches 12 bases. Trimming took 5 bases from V and 8 from J; bases not matched to a gene: 13. CDR1 and CDR2 (germline): SGHVS, FQNEAQ. This CDR3 is 17 amino acids long. The DNA of the CDR3 is TGTGCCAGCAGCCTTAGACTAGCGGGAGTTCGGGTCGATGAGCAGTTCTTC. Residues: CASSLRLAGVRVDEQFF.

This clonotype was picked up many times. V and J are TRBV5-1 and TRBJ2-1; D is possibly TRBD1 (5 bases). CDR3 length: 14 residues. Germline CDR1 is SGHRS and CDR2 is YFSETQ. The V end was cut by 0 bases, the J end by 8 bases, with 12 bases between. Written as DNA, the CDR3 is TGCGCCAGCAGCTTGGGCAGGGTTTGGGATGAGCAGTTCTTC. Translating gives CASSLGRVWDEQFF.

In this sample, this clonotype turned up a few times. The chain uses TRBV27 and TRBJ2-2, with D tentatively TRBD1 or TRBD2 (5 bases each). Germline loops: CDR1 MNHEY, CDR2 SMNVEV (reference sequence). This CDR3 is 15 amino acids long. V lost 9 bases and J 2 bases, leaving 16 bases between the germline ends. This chain's CDR3 is CARRLGTANTGELFF. CDR3 nucleotide sequence: TGTGCCAGAAGGCTAGGGACGGCCAACACCGGGGAGCTGTTTTTT.